A selection of T cell receptor beta chains follows, all from one sample in a study of blood T cell repertoires in COVID-19. The protocol was immunoSEQ multiplex PCR, while the TCRdb copy is restricted to in-frame clones and leaves out a portion. The table includes roughly 230,000 clones, about four fifths detected once. The sequencing input was PBMCs or T cells enriched from blood (not recorded which). The receptors come from a man over 45 who had recovered from COVID-19. The CDR3 runs from the conserved cysteine through the conserved F or W. The order of the fields is D gene, J gene, V gene, CDR3 DNA, CDR3 protein. A D gene is named only where the DNA matches it firmly.

. | TRBJ2-7 | TRBV7-7 | TGTGCTAGCAGCTTAGCGCGAGGGGGCGAGCAGTACTTC | CASSLARGGEQYF
TRBD1 | TRBJ1-5 | TRBV19 | TGTGCCAGTAGTTCACAGGGGGGTCAGCCCCAGCATTTT | CASSSQGGQPQHF
TRBD1 | TRBJ2-2 | TRBV24-1 | TGTGCCACCAGTGACGGGGGACAGGGCGCCGGGGAGCTGTTTTTT | CATSDGGQGAGELFF
TRBD2 | TRBJ2-1 | TRBV19 | TGTGCCAGTACCTTACTAGCGGGAGGTCAGCATGAGCAGTTCTTC | CASTLLAGGQHEQFF
TRBD2 | TRBJ2-1 | TRBV20-1 | TGCAGTGCTAGTGGCTTTACTAGCGGGGGATCGAATGAGCAGTTCTTC | CSASGFTSGGSNEQFF
. | TRBJ2-3 | TRBV5-1 | TGCGCCAGCAGCCACCTACAGGGCACAGATACGCAGTATTTT | CASSHLQGTDTQYF
TRBD1 | TRBJ1-1 | TRBV6-4 | TGTGCCAGCAGCAGAGACCAGGGGGGTATAGCTTTCTTT | CASSRDQGGIAFF
TRBD2 | TRBJ2-1 | TRBV9 | TGTGCCAGCAGCGTGGAACCCGGGGGGATAGGCCAACATGAGCAGTTCTTC | CASSVEPGGIGQHEQFF
TRBD1 | TRBJ1-2 | TRBV10-3 | TGTGCCATCCCCACGGGGACAGGGTTAGCTAACTATGGCTACACCTTC | CAIPTGTGLANYGYTF
TRBD1 | TRBJ1-4 | TRBV7-9 | TGTGCCAGCAGCTTGGGGTTCCCCGGGACAGGGGATGAAAAACTGTTTTTT | CASSLGFPGTGDEKLFF
TRBD2 | TRBJ2-3 | TRBV7-3 | TGTGCCAGCAGCCAGACTAGCGGGAGGACAGATACGCAGTATTTT | CASSQTSGRTDTQYF
TRBD2 | TRBJ2-3 | TRBV29-1 | TGCAGCGTGGAAACAGCGGGAGATCGAGATACGCAGTATTTT | CSVETAGDRDTQYF